This T cell receptor beta chain was found in a study of T cells in pancreatic ductal adenocarcinoma. On this clone: Its target is unknown.

The selected patients with pancreatic ductal adenocarcinoma had surgery but no neoadjuvant therapy. Repertoires were generated with immunoSEQ multiplex PCR, while TCRdb's copy carries only in-frame clones and drops some. The table has more than 85,000 clones, over 90% seen once. Findings and caveats of the study: Unique clonotypes were around 8-fold more numerous in blood than in tumor.

What was sequenced was PBMCs. This sequence originates from a human donor with pancreatic ductal adenocarcinoma.

This CDR3 is CASGGTGYNYGYTF. The CDR3 coding sequence is TGTGCCAGCGGCGGGACAGGGTATAACTATGGCTACACCTTC. The rearrangement uses TRBV28 and TRBJ1-2, with 9 positions matching TRBD1. V lost 8 bases to trimming and J lost 1 base; unmatched junction nucleotides: 5. Germline lookup yields CDR1 MDHEN and CDR2 SYDVKM. The CDR3 has 14 residues.